Listed here is a single T cell receptor (beta chain). No antigen is known for it. The sample originates from a study of shared clonotypes between healthy human individuals. CD45RO-negative cells were positively selected for CCR7, leaving out terminally differentiated effector memory CD45RA+ cells. Losses at the gene ends were 0 bases for V and 0 bases for J; bases not matched to a gene: 4. Germline CDR1 is SGHTA and CDR2 is FQGNSA. The CDR3 runs to 16 residues. Libraries were prepared by immunoSEQ multiplex PCR; TCRdb keeps only in-frame clonotypes and omits some of them. The sample records approximately 2,200,000 clones, about 92% being singletons. Study-level findings and limits: Approximately 5.1% was the fraction of naive CD4 clonotypes found shared across several donors.

The sequencing input was naive CD8+ T cells from PBMCs. The chain carries TRBV7-2 and TRBJ2-7, with 8 bases matching TRBD1. This TCR derives from a man younger than 35 in good health. Some clones in this sample may be carry-over from other donors' samples. CDR3 residues: CASSLALDRDSYEQYF. CDR3 DNA sequence: TGTGCCAGCAGCTTAGCGCTGGACAGGGACTCCTACGAGCAGTACTTC.